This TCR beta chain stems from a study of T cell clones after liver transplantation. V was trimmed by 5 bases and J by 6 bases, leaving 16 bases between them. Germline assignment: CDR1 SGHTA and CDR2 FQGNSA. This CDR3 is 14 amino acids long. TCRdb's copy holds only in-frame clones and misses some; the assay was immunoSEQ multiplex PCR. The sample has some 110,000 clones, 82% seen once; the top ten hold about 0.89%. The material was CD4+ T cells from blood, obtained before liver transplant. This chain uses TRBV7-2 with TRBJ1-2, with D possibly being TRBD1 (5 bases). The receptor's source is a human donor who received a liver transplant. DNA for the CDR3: TGTGCCAGCAGCCGGCAGGGATTAAAAGATGGCTACACCTTC. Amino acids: CASSRQGLKDGYTF.